These 10 T cell receptor beta chains were all obtained from the same sample, sequenced in a study of beta chain features in type 1 diabetes. The study's findings and limits: Type 1 diabetes patients showed a moderate but significant shortening of TCRB CDR3s in all four CD4+ subsets.

The whole isolated RNA underwent reverse transcription, so sequencing captured expressed TCRB transcripts. The repertoire was sequenced with immunoSEQ multiplex PCR; TCRdb's copy has only in-frame clones and lacks some. The sample consists of fewer than 30,000 clones, approximately 69% of them appearing once. The antigens of these receptors remain unknown. Sequenced material: Tregs from blood. These receptor sequences come from a man between 18 and 29 years old with type 1 diabetes.

By its share, this clone is medium-sized. The chain combines TRBV10-3 with TRBJ1-5; TRBD1 agrees at 8 bases. The CDR3 loop spans 13 amino acids. Germline V lookup: CDR1 ENHRY, CDR2 SYGVKD. J lost 7 bases, V lost 8 bases, and 7 bases had no gene match. CDR3 region: CAIGTGTIQPQHF. The CDR3 coding sequence is TGTGCCATCGGGACAGGCACGATCCAGCCCCAGCATTTT.

This clone was seen more than once but under ten times. The chain has TRBV28 and TRBJ1-1; D unclear. V lost 3 bases and J lost 6, with 8 bases in between. The germline V gene encodes CDR1 MDHEN and CDR2 SYDVKM. The CDR3 is 12 residues long. The CDR3 region has the DNA TGTGCCAGCAGTTTTCCCCGGGCTGAAGCTTTCTTT. It yields the protein CASSFPRAEAFF.

This sequence joins TRBV25-1 and TRBJ1-4; D gene ambiguous. Trimming removed 4 bases at V and 7 bases at J, with 4 bases between. This CDR3 region has 11 residues. The germline V gene has CDR1 MGHDK and CDR2 SYGVNS. CDR3 in DNA: TGTGCCAGCAGTGCTTTTGAAAAACTGTTTTTT. It is translated as CASSAFEKLFF.

The chain links TRBV28 to TRBJ2-7, with TRBD2 matching over 9 bases. Germline-derived CDR1 and CDR2 are MDHEN and SYDVKM. Unmatched junction bases numbered 6, after V lost 8 bases and J lost 4 bases. This CDR3 region has 13 residues. The CDR3 is CASGSGSLYEQYF. The CDR3 DNA reads as TGTGCCAGCGGTAGCGGGAGTTTGTACGAGCAGTACTTC.

The rearrangement uses TRBV27 and TRBJ2-7; D gene ambiguous. V was pared by 7 bases and J by 6 bases, with 19 bases between. Germline CDR1 is MNHEY and CDR2 is SMNVEV (reference sequence). The CDR3 spans 14 residues. CDR3 DNA sequence: TGTGCCAGCACTATTCCCCTAAGCAGGTGCGAGCAGTACTTC. This sequence encodes CASTIPLSRCEQYF.

The chain joins TRBV7-2 to TRBJ2-5; a weak D match, TRBD2 (5 bases). Trimming took off 1 base at V and 0 bases at J, with 9 bases between the two ends. Germline V gene lookup returns CDR1 SGHTA and CDR2 FQGNSA. The CDR3 spans 15 residues. CDR3 loop: CASSLVRGYQETQYF. In nucleotides, the CDR3 is TGTGCCAGCAGCTTAGTACGCGGGTACCAAGAGACCCAGTACTTC.

This sequence joins TRBV30 and TRBJ2-4; no clear D. There are 13 residues in the CDR3. Germline V gives CDR1 GTSNPN, CDR2 SVGIG (reference sequence). CDR3 region: CTFTAPAGNIQYF. CDR3 DNA sequence: TGTACCTTTACAGCCCCAGCCGGTAACATTCAGTACTTC.

V gene TRBV5-1 combines with J gene TRBJ2-4; a weak D match, TRBD1 (5 bases). V lost 0 bases to trimming and J lost 0 bases, with 10 bases between them. Germline CDR1 and CDR2: SGHRS and YFSETQ. The CDR3 sequence is 16 residues long. CDR3 nucleotides: TGCGCCAGCAGCTTGGGGCAGGGTTCAGCCAAAAACATTCAGTACTTC. Translation: CASSLGQGSAKNIQYF.

The gene calls are TRBV6-1 and TRBJ2-6; a weak D match, TRBD2 (5 bases). With 8 bases removed from V and 0 bases from J, the gap between germline ends came to 11 bases. The V gene's germline CDR1 is MNHNS and CDR2 SASEGT. The CDR3 runs to 15 residues. The CDR3 sequence: CASRTGSSGANVLTF. In DNA form, the CDR3 reads TGTGCCAGCCGTACGGGGAGCTCTGGGGCCAACGTCCTGACTTTC.

The J gene is TRBJ2-1, the V gene TRBV11-2, with 9 nucleotides matching TRBD2. V shed 2 bases, J shed 10 bases, and the junction held 12 bases outside the gene matches. This CDR3 is built from 16 residues. Germline values: CDR1 SGHAT, CDR2 FQNNGV. The CDR3 loop is CASSLRASGNFEEQFF. Here the CDR3 DNA reads TGTGCCAGCAGCTTAAGGGCTAGCGGGAACTTCGAGGAGCAGTTCTTC.